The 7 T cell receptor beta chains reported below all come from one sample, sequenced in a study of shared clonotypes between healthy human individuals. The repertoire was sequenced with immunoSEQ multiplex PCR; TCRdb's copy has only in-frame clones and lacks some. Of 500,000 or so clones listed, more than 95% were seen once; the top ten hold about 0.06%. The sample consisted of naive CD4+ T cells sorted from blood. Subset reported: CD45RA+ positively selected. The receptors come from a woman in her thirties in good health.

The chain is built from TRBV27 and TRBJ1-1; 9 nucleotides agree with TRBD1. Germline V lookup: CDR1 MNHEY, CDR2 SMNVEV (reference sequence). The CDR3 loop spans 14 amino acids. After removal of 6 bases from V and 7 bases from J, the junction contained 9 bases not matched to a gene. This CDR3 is CASSLTGGIFEAFF. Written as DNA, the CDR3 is TGTGCCAGCAGCCTAACAGGGGGCATCTTTGAAGCTTTCTTT.

The CDR3 coding sequence is TGTGCCAGCAGTGATCACACGGGCCCGACTTACACTAACTATGGCTACACCTTC. Translation: CASSDHTGPTYTNYGYTF. The rearrangement joins TRBV27 to TRBJ1-2; D ambiguous. V was pared by 5 bases and J by 0 bases, with 22 bases between. This CDR3 contains 18 residues. CDR1 is MNHEY, CDR2 SMNVEV, per germline (reference sequence).

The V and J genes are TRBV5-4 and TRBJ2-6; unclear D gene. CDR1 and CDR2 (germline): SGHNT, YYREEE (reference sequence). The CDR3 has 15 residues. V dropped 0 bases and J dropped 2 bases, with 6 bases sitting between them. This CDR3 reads CASSLDLAGANVLTF. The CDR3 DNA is TGTGCCAGCAGCTTGGATCTAGCTGGGGCCAACGTCCTGACTTTC.

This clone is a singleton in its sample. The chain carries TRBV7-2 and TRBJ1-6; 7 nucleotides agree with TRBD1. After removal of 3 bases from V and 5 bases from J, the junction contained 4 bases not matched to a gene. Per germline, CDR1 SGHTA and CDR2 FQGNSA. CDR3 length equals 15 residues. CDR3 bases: TGTGCCAGCAGCTTGGACAGGATAAATAATTCACCCCTCCACTTT. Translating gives CASSLDRINNSPLHF.

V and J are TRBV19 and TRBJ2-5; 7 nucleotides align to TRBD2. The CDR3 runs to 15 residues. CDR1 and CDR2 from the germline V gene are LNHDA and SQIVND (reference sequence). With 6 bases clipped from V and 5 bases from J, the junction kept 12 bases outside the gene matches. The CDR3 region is CASRGRGGSTETQYF. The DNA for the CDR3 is TGTGCCAGTAGGGGGAGGGGCGGGAGTACGGAGACCCAGTACTTC.

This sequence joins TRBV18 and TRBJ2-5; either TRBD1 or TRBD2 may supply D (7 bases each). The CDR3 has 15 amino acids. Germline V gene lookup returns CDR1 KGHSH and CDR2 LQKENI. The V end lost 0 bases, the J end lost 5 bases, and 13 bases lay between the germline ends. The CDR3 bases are TGTGCCAGCTCACCACCGAACAGGGGAGGGGAGACCCAGTACTTC. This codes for CASSPPNRGGETQYF.

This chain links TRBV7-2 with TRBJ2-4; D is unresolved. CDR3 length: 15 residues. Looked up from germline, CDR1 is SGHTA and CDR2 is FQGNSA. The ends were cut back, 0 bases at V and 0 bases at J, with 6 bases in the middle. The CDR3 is CASSLAVVAKNIQYF. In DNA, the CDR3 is TGTGCCAGCAGCTTAGCCGTAGTAGCCAAAAACATTCAGTACTTC.